The 25 T cell receptor beta chains below come from one sample, sequenced in a study of blood T cell repertoires in COVID-19 (dated by TCRdb to the early 2020s). To prepare the library, the immunoSEQ multiplex PCR assay was applied. TCRdb re-hosts the immuneACCESS table, in-frame sequences only. Its copies lack some clones; in the studies checked, an unresolved V gene accounts for under half of them, and the cause for the rest is not known. The sample table holds about 50,000 clones, of which around 86% were seen once. Less than 15% of the sample rests with the top ten. Sample: peripheral blood. The receptors shown here come from a man between 70 and 80 years old with acute or convalescent COVID-19.

The gene calls are TRBV9 and TRBJ2-1; tentative D call: TRBD1 (6 bases). Germline-derived CDR1 and CDR2 are SGDLS and YYNGEE. V dropped 4 bases and J dropped 3 bases, with 14 bases sitting between them. The CDR3 is 15 residues long. The CDR3 nucleotides read TGTGCCAGCAGCCTGAGGGACAACTACTACAATGAGCAGTTCTTC. It encodes CASSLRDNYYNEQFF.

This clone has a single count. This sequence joins TRBV6-5 and TRBJ1-1; no definite D call. V was pared by 6 bases and J by 8 bases, with 16 bases between. In germline, CDR1 is MNHEY, CDR2 SVGAGI. The CDR3 has 13 residues. The CDR3 DNA sequence: TGTGCCAGCAGACCCCCCACCACGGGAGAAGCTTTCTTT. Protein product: CASRPPTTGEAFF.

Written as DNA, the CDR3 is TGTGCCAGCAGCTTGGTAGGGAGGACCTCCACAGATACGCAGTATTTT. Its protein product is CASSLVGRTSTDTQYF. This chain connects TRBV5-6 to TRBJ2-3; TRBD2 might be the D (6 bases). Germline V CDR1 and CDR2: SGHDT, YYEEEE. The CDR3 runs to 16 residues. V gave up 0 bases and J gave up 2 bases, with 13 bases separating them.

The gene calls are TRBV12-3 or TRBV12-4 and TRBJ2-3; D unclear. The CDR3 extends over 13 amino acids. Trimming shortened V by 1 base and J by 2 bases, and 4 bases separated the two germline ends. The CDR3 DNA reads as TGTGCCAGCAGTTTAGACTACACAGATACGCAGTATTTT. Its protein product is CASSLDYTDTQYF.

The chain uses TRBV5-4 and TRBJ1-5, with 8 positions matching TRBD1. This CDR3 spans 15 amino acids. The trim removed 0 bases at V and 6 bases at J, leaving 5 bases unmatched. CDR1 is SGHNT and CDR2 is YYREEE in the germline V gene (reference sequence). In DNA, the CDR3 is TGTGCCAGCAGCTTGGGGACAGGGAGAGGTCAGCCCCAGCATTTT. Translated, it gives CASSLGTGRGQPQHF.

The chain couples TRBV4-3 to TRBJ2-7; 14 nucleotides line up with TRBD2. Unmatched junction bases numbered 2, after V lost 1 base and J lost 3 bases. This CDR3 has 16 residues. Germline V gene lookup returns CDR1 LGHNA and CDR2 YSLEER. CDR3 residues: CASSQGGLAGDYEQYF. For the CDR3, the DNA is TGCGCCAGCAGCCAAGGGGGACTAGCGGGGGACTACGAGCAGTACTTC.

This chain uses TRBV7-6 with TRBJ2-5; TRBD1 agrees at 10 bases. V gave up 5 bases and J gave up 6 bases; unmatched junction bases: 12. CDR3 length: 16 amino acids. The germline gives CDR1 SGHVS, CDR2 FNYEAQ. The CDR3 here is CASSGGPGQGSQTQYF. The CDR3 region has the DNA TGTGCCAGCAGCGGTGGGCCGGGACAGGGGAGTCAGACCCAGTACTTC. Based on the CDR3 plus reference TRBV7-6 and TRBJ2-5, the full variable domain is GAGVSQSPRYKVTKRGQDVALRCDPISGHVSLYWYRQALGQGPEFLTYFNYEAQQDKSGLPNDRFSAERPEGSISTLTIQRTEQRDSAMYRCASSGGPGQGSQTQYFGPGTRLLVL.

CDR3 loop: CASGLVRQGSGRLYNEQFF. The CDR3 nucleotides read TGTGCTAGTGGTTTGGTACGTCAGGGTAGCGGGAGACTCTACAATGAGCAGTTCTTC. The rearrangement joins TRBV12-5 to TRBJ2-1; 9 nucleotides line up with TRBD2. This CDR3 is 19 amino acids long. Germline V gene lookup returns CDR1 LGHNT and CDR2 FRNRAP. V was pared by 0 bases and J by 3 bases, with 12 bases of the junction left unmatched.

The chain joins TRBV15 to TRBJ2-3, with 7 bases lining up with TRBD1. CDR3 length: 15 amino acids. The V gene's germline CDR1 is LNHNV and CDR2 YYDKDF (reference sequence). The junction had 6 bases not matched to a gene; V was cut back by 4 bases and J by 2 bases. Here the CDR3 reads CATSKDRVTTDTQYF. CDR3 bases: TGTGCCACCAGCAAAGACAGGGTTACCACAGATACGCAGTATTTT.

This clone was counted a single time. This sequence joins TRBV7-9 and TRBJ1-3; 8 positions agree with TRBD1. This CDR3 is 16 amino acids long. V lost 5 bases and J lost 7; bases outside the gene matches: 13. Looked up from germline, CDR1 is SEHNR and CDR2 is FQNEAQ (reference sequence). CDR3 region: CASSGGGQGILNTIYF. For the CDR3, the DNA is TGTGCCAGCAGCGGCGGTGGACAGGGAATTCTGAACACCATATATTTT.

The chain couples TRBV27 to TRBJ2-7; the match to TRBD1 covers 7 bases. This CDR3 contains 13 residues. CDR1 MNHEY and CDR2 SMNVEV come from the germline V gene (reference sequence). The ends lost 3 bases at V and 4 bases at J; junction bases unmatched: 3. The CDR3 DNA is TGTGCCAGCAGTTTGTCAGGGGGTTACGAGCAGTACGTC. Translating it yields CASSLSGGYEQYV.

This clone was counted once. CDR3 sequence reads: CASSQSIFSVHRTLAKNIQYF. CDR3 in DNA: TGCGCCAGCAGTCAATCGATTTTTTCGGTTCACAGGACACTAGCCAAAAACATTCAGTACTTC. V gene TRBV23-1 combines with J gene TRBJ2-4; tentatively, D is TRBD1 (5 bases). TRBV23-1 is noted as an ORF with a role that remains uncertain. V dropped 0 bases and J dropped 0 bases, with 24 bases sitting between them. The CDR3 runs to 21 residues.

This sequence joins TRBV6-5 and TRBJ2-1, with D possibly matching TRBD1 (6 bases). The CDR3 runs to 14 residues. Looked up from germline, CDR1 is MNHEY and CDR2 is SVGAGI. V lost 6 bases to trimming and J lost 4 bases, with 13 bases between them. This CDR3 is CASRAGTPYNEQFF. CDR3 coding DNA: TGTGCCAGCAGGGCCGGGACACCTTACAATGAGCAGTTCTTC.

The genes are TRBV27 and TRBJ2-1, with D possibly TRBD2 on 5 matching bases. Trimming cost V 5 bases and J 8 bases, with 16 bases left between them. This CDR3 is 14 amino acids long. The germline gives CDR1 MNHEY, CDR2 SMNVEV (reference sequence). The CDR3 protein is CASSHRLISDEQFF. Here the CDR3 DNA reads TGTGCCAGCAGTCACCGTCTGATTAGCGATGAGCAGTTCTTC.

The gene calls are TRBV7-9 and TRBJ2-1, with D possibly being TRBD1 (6 bases). Trimming cost V 6 bases and J 7 bases, with 10 bases left between them. The CDR3 is 12 residues long. From germline, CDR1 is SEHNR and CDR2 FQNEAQ (reference sequence). CDR3 region: CASRQQGNEQFF. The CDR3 DNA reads as TGTGCCAGCAGACAACAGGGAAATGAGCAGTTCTTC.

The chain has TRBV13 and TRBJ1-3; D is ambiguous. V was shortened by 5 bases and J by 1 base, with 6 bases between the two germline ends. The CDR3 runs to 13 residues. The germline CDR1 and CDR2 sequences are PRHDT and FYEKMQ (reference sequence). CDR3 sequence reads: CASSRGSGNTIYF. CDR3 DNA sequence: TGTGCCAGCAGCCGGGGATCTGGAAACACCATATATTTT.

The chain recombines TRBV12-3 or TRBV12-4 with TRBJ1-1, with D possibly being TRBD1 (5 bases). The CDR3 totals 13 residues. With 3 bases removed from V and 2 bases from J, the gap between germline ends came to 7 bases. Written as DNA, the CDR3 is TGTGCCAGCAGTTTTCAGGGAAACACTGAAGCTTTCTTT. It translates to CASSFQGNTEAFF.

CDR3 in amino acids: CASISRTGEAFF. The CDR3 DNA sequence: TGTGCCAGCATCTCCCGGACAGGGGAAGCTTTCTTT. The V and J genes are TRBV6-5 and TRBJ1-1, with TRBD1 matching over 8 bases. With V trimmed by 7 bases and J by 8 bases, 6 bases remained unmatched. The CDR3 is 12 amino acids. Germline CDR1 reads MNHEY; CDR2 reads SVGAGI.

The chain employs TRBV5-4 and TRBJ2-5, with TRBD2 as a possible D gene (5 bases). V lost 0 bases to trimming and J lost 4 bases, with 7 bases between them. The CDR3 totals 13 residues. The germline CDR1 and CDR2 sequences are SGHNT and YYREEE (reference sequence). The CDR3 loop reads CASSLVAGETQYF. The CDR3 region has the DNA TGTGCCAGCAGCTTGGTGGCGGGAGAGACCCAGTACTTC. The full variable domain, with the rest looked up from reference TRBV5-4 and TRBJ2-5, is ETGVTQSPTHLIKTRGQQVTLRCSSQSGHNTVSWYQQALGQGPQFIFQYYREEENGRGNFPPRFSGLQFPNYSSELNVNALELDDSALYLCASSLVAGETQYFGPGTRLLVL.

This clone has a single count. This sequence joins TRBV6-5 and TRBJ1-1; the D is unclear. The CDR3 spans 15 residues. Trimming removed 8 bases from V and 5 bases from J, with 21 bases in between. The germline CDR1 and CDR2 sequences are MNHEY and SVGAGI. CDR3 DNA sequence: TGTGCCAGCTCTCCCCTGGGAGGAGCCCTTACTGAAGCTTTCTTT. Translation gives CASSPLGGALTEAFF.

The rearrangement uses TRBV19 and TRBJ1-2; the match to TRBD1 covers 7 bases. Germline lookup yields CDR1 LNHDA and CDR2 SQIVND (reference sequence). The CDR3 is 15 residues long. V trimming: 4 bases; J trimming: 0 bases; junction bases outside the gene matches: 5. CDR3 protein: CASSTGTAPNYGYTF. In nucleotides, the CDR3 is TGTGCCAGTAGTACCGGGACAGCTCCTAACTATGGCTACACCTTC.

This clone was seen a few times. V gene TRBV21-1 combines with J gene TRBJ1-4. TRBV21-1 is shown as a pseudogene. This CDR3 has 12 residues. DNA for the CDR3: TGTGCCAGCAGCATAGACGGAGGAAAACTGTTTTTT. Translating it yields CASSIDGGKLFF.

This clone was counted once. The DNA of the CDR3 is TGTGCCACCAGCAGATCGAGCGGGACGTACCCAGAGACCCAGTACTTC. Amino acids: CATSRSSGTYPETQYF. The chain combines TRBV15 with TRBJ2-5, with 7 bases fitting TRBD2. This CDR3 comprises 16 residues. Trimming took 2 bases from V and 4 from J; bases not matched to a gene: 10. The germline gives CDR1 LNHNV, CDR2 YYDKDF (reference sequence).

The chain combines TRBV11-2 with TRBJ2-7; no clear D. V shed 2 bases and J shed 3 bases, with 8 bases lying between them. The CDR3 runs 13 residues. In germline, CDR1 is SGHAT, CDR2 FQNNGV. CDR3 sequence (DNA): TGTGCCAGCAGCTTAAAAACTAACTACGAGCAGTACTTC. This gives the protein CASSLKTNYEQYF. The whole variable domain, remainder taken from reference TRBV11-2 and TRBJ2-7, is EAGVAQSPRYKIIEKRQSVAFWCNPISGHATLYWYQQILGQGPKLLIQFQNNGVVDDSQLPKDRFSAERLKGVDSTLKIQPAKLEDSAVYLCASSLKTNYEQYFGPGTRLTVT.

The chain has TRBV28 and TRBJ2-5; 15 positions match TRBD2. Germline trimming cut 6 bases from V and 5 bases from J; bases unmatched to any gene: 10. CDR3 length: 17 amino acids. Germline CDR1 reads MDHEN; CDR2 reads SYDVKM. CDR3 sequence: CASSPSGLAGGRETQYF. CDR3 nucleotide sequence: TGTGCCAGCAGCCCCTCCGGACTAGCGGGGGGGCGGGAGACCCAGTACTTC.